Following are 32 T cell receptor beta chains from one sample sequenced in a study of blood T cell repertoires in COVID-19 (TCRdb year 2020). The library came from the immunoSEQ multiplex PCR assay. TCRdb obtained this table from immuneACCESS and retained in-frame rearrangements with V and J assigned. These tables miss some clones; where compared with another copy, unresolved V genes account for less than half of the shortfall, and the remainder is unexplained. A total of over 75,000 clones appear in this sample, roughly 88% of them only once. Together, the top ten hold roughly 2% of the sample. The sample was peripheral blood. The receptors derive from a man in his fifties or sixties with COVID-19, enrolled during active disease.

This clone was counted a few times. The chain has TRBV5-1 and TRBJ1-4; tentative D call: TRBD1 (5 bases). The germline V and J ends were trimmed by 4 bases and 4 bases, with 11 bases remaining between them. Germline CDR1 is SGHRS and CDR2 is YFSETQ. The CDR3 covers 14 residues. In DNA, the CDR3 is TGCGCCAGCAGCGAGGGACTAGTTAATGAAAAACTGTTTTTT. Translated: CASSEGLVNEKLFF.

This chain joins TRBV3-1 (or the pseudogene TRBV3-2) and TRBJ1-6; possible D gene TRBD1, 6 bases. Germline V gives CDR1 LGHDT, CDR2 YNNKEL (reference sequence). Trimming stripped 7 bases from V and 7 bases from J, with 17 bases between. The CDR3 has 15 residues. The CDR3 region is CASNSQGSSNSPLHF. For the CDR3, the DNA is TGTGCCAGCAACTCACAGGGTTCCTCCAATTCACCCCTCCACTTT.

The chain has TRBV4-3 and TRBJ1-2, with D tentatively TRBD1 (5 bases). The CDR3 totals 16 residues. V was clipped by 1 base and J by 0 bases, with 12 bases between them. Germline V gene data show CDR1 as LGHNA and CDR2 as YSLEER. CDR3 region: CASSQGTRGTNYGYTF. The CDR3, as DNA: TGCGCCAGCAGCCAAGGCACTCGGGGGACTAACTATGGCTACACCTTC.

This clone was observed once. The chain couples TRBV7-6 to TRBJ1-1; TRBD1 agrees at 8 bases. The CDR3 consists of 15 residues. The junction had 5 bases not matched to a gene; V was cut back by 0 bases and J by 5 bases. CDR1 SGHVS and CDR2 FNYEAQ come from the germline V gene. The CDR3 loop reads CASSLAETGVTEAFF. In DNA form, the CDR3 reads TGTGCCAGCAGCTTAGCTGAGACAGGGGTTACTGAAGCTTTCTTT.

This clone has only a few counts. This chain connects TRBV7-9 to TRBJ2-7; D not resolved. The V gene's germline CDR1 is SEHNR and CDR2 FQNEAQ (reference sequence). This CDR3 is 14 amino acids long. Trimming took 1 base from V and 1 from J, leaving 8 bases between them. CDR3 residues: CASSLDGGSYEQYF. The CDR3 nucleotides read TGTGCCAGCAGCTTAGACGGCGGTTCCTACGAGCAGTACTTC.

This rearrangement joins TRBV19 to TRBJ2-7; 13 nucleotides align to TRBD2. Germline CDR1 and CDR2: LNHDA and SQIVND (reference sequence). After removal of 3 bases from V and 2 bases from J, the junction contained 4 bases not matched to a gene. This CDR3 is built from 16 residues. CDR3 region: CASSIGTSGAAYEQYF. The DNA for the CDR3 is TGTGCCAGTAGTATTGGGACTAGCGGGGCCGCCTACGAGCAGTACTTC.

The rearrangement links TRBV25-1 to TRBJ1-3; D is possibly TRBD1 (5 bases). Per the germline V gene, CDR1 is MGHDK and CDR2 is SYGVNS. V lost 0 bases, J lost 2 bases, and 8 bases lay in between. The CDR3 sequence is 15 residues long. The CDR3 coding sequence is TGTGCCAGCAGTGAATACTGGGGGGCTGGAAACACCATATATTTT. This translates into CASSEYWGAGNTIYF.

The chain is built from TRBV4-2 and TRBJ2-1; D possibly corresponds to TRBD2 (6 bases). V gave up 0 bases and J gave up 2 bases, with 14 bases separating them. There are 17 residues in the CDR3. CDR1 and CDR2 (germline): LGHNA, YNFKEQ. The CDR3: CASSQDREAGTYNEQFF. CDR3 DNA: TGTGCCAGCAGCCAAGATCGAGAAGCGGGCACCTACAATGAGCAGTTCTTC.

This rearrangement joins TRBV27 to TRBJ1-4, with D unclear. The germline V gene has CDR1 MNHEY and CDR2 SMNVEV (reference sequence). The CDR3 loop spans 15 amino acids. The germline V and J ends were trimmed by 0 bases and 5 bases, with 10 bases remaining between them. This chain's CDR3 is CASSLSAHSNEKLFF. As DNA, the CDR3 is TGTGCCAGCAGTTTATCCGCCCACTCGAATGAAAAACTGTTTTTT.

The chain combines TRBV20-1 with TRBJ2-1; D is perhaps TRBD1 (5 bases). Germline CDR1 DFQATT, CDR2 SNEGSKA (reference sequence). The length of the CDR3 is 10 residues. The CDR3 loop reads CTAGSNEQFF. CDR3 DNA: TGCACCGCAGGGTCCAATGAGCAGTTCTTC.

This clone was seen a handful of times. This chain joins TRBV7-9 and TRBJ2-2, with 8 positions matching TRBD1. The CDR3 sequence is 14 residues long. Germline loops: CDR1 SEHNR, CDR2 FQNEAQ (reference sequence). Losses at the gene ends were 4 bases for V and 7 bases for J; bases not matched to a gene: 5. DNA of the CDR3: TGTGCCAGCAGCTCGCAGGGGGCGGGCGGGGAGCTGTTTTTT. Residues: CASSSQGAGGELFF.

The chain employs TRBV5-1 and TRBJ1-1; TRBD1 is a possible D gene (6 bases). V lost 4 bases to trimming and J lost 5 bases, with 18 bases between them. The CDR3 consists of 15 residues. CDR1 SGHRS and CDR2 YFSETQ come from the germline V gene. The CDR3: CASSLTGGAWTEAFF. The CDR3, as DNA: TGCGCCAGCAGCCTCACTGGGGGGGCTTGGACTGAAGCTTTCTTT.

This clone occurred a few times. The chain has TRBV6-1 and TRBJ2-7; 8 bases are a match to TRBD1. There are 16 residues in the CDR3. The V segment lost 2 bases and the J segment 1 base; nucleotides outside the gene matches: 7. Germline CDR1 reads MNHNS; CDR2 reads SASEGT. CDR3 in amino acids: CASSEFGTGLSYEQYF. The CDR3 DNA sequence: TGTGCCAGCAGTGAATTTGGGACAGGACTTTCCTACGAGCAGTACTTC.

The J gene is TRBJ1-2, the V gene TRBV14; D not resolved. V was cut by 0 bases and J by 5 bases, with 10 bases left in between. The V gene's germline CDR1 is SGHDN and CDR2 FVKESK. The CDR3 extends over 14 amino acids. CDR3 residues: CASSQDPRGYGYTF. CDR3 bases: TGTGCCAGCAGCCAAGATCCTCGGGGATATGGCTACACCTTC.

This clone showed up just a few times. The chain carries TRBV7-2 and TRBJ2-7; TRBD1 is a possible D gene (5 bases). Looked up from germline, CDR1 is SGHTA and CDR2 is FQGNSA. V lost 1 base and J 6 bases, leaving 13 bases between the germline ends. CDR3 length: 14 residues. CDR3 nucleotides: TGTGCCAGCAGCTTAGTAGGGGCTCTTGGCGAGCAGTACTTC. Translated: CASSLVGALGEQYF.

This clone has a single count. As DNA, the CDR3 is TGTGCCAGCAGCAACAGCGGCAGGGGGAACACTGAAGCTTTCTTT. This encodes CASSNSGRGNTEAFF. The chain combines TRBV11-3 with TRBJ1-1, with D maybe TRBD1 (6 bases). The CDR3 is 15 amino acids. Germline assignment: CDR1 SGHNT and CDR2 YENEEA. V was cut by 5 bases and J by 1 base, with 14 bases left in between.

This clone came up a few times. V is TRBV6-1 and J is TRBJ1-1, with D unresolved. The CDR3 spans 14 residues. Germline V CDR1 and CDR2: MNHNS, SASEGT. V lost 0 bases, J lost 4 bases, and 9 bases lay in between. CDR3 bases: TGTGCCAGCAGTGAAGCCGGAGGTAGCACTGAAGCTTTCTTT. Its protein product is CASSEAGGSTEAFF.

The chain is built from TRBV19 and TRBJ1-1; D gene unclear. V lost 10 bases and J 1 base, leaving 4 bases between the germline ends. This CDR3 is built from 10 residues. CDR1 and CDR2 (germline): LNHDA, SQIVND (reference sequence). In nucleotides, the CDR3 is TGTGCCACCGGGAACACTGAAGCTTTCTTT. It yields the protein CATGNTEAFF.

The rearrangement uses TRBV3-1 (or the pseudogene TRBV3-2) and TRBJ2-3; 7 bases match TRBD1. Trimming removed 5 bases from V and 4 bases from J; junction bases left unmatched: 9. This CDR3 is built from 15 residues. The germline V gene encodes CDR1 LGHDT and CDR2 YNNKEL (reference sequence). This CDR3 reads CASSKNEGAPDTQYF. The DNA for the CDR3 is TGTGCCAGCAGCAAAAATGAGGGGGCCCCAGATACGCAGTATTTT.

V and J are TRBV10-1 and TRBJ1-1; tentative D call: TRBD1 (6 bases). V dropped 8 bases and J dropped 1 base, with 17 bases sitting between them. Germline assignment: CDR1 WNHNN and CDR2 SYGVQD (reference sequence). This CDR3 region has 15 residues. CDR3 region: CASLRRGGTNTEAFF. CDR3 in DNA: TGCGCCAGCCTCCGTAGGGGGGGGACGAACACTGAAGCTTTCTTT.

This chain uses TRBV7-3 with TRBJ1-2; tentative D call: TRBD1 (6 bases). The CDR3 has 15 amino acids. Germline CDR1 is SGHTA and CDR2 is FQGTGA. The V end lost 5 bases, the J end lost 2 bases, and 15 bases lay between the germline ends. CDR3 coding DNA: TGTGCCAGCAGCCCCCGACAGGACTGGAACTATGGCTACACCTTC. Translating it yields CASSPRQDWNYGYTF. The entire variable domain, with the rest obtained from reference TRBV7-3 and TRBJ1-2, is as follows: GAGVSQTPSNKVTEKGKYVELRCDPISGHTALYWYRQSLGQGPEFLIYFQGTGAADDSGLPNDRFFAVRPEGSVSTLKIQRTERGDSAVYLCASSPRQDWNYGYTFGSGTRLTVV.

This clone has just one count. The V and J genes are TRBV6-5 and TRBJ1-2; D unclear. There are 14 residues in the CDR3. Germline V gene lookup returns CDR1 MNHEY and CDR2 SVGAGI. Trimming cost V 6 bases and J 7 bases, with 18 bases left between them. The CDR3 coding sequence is TGTGCCAGCAGCGCCGAAATCCGGGTCGGTGGCTACACCTTC. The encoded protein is CASSAEIRVGGYTF.

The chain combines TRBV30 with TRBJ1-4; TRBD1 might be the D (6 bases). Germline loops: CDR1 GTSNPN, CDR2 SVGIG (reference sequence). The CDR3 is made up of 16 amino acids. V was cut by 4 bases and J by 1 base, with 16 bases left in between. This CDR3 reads CAWTSWTERTNEKLFF. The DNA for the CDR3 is TGTGCCTGGACCTCCTGGACAGAGAGAACTAATGAAAAACTGTTTTTT.

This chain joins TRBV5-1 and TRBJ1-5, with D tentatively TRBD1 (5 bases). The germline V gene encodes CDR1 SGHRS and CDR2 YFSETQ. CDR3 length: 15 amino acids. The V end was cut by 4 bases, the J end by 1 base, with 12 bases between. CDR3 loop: CASSVQGGSNQPQHF. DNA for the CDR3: TGCGCCAGCAGCGTCCAGGGAGGAAGCAATCAGCCCCAGCATTTT.

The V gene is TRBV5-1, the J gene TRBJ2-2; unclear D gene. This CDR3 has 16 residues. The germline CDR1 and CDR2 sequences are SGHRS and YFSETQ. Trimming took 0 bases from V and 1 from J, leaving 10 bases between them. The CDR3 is CASSLALGGNTGELFF. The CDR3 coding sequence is TGCGCCAGCAGCTTGGCCCTCGGCGGGAACACCGGGGAGCTGTTTTTT.

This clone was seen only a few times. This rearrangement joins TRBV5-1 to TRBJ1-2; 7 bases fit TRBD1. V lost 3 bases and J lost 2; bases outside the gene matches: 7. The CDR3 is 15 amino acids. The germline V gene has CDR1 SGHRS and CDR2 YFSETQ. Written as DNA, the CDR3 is TGCGCCAGCAGCTCCGGACAGGCCCCGAACTATGGCTACACCTTC. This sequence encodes CASSSGQAPNYGYTF.

The CDR3 loop is CASSYEGRGGELFF. The CDR3 DNA follows: TGTGCCAGCAGTTACGAAGGGCGGGGCGGGGAGCTGTTTTTT. V gene TRBV6-5 combines with J gene TRBJ2-2; the D gene is possibly TRBD2 (6 bases). The CDR3 sequence is 14 residues long. CDR1 is MNHEY and CDR2 is SVGAGI in the germline V gene. Trimming stripped 2 bases from V and 7 bases from J, with 11 bases between.

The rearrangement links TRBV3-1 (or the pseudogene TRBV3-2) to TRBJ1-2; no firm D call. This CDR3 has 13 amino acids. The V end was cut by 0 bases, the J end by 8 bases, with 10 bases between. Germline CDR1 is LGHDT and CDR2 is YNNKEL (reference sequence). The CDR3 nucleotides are TGTGCCAGCAGCCAAGAGAGGGCTTCGGGCTACACCTTC. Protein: CASSQERASGYTF.

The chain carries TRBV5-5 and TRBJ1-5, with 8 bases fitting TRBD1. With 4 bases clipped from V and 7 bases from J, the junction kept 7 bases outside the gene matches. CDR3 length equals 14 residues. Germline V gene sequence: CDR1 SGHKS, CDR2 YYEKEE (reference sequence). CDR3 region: CASSQQGAEQPQHF. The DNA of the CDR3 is TGTGCCAGCAGCCAGCAGGGGGCGGAACAGCCCCAGCATTTT.

CDR3 amino acids: CASRGGTYTGELFF. CDR3 nucleotides: TGTGCCAGTAGAGGGGGCACCTACACCGGGGAGCTGTTTTTT. The chain links TRBV19 to TRBJ2-2; TRBD1 matches at 7 bases. This CDR3 region has 14 residues. V trimming: 6 bases; J trimming: 3 bases; junction bases outside the gene matches: 4. The V gene's germline CDR1 is LNHDA and CDR2 SQIVND (reference sequence).

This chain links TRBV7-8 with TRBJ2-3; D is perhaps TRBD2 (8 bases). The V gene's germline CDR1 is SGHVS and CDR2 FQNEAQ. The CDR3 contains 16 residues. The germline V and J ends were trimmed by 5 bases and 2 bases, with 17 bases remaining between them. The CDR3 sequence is CASSPRGRGVTDTQYF. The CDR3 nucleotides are TGTGCCAGCAGCCCAAGGGGGCGGGGGGTCACAGATACGCAGTATTTT.

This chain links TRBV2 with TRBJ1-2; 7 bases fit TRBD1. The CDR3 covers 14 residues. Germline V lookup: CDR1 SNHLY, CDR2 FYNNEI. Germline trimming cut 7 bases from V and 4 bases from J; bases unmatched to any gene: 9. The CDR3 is CASIQGSGGYGYTF. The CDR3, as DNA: TGTGCCAGCATCCAGGGATCAGGGGGCTATGGCTACACCTTC.